Below, 9 T cell receptor beta chains from the same sample are listed, as sequenced in a study of shared clonotypes between healthy human individuals. Some clones are missing from TCRdb's copy, which holds only in-frame ones; the method was immunoSEQ multiplex PCR. Counted here are about 2.4 million clones, around nine tenths occurring once; the ten biggest clones make up around 0.15%. Input material: naive CD4+ T cells sorted from blood. Subset indicated: CD45RA+ positively selected. The receptor set was obtained from a young man in good health.

This chain uses TRBV7-2 with TRBJ2-5; perhaps TRBD1 as D (5 bases). Germline lookup yields CDR1 SGHTA and CDR2 FQGNSA. V gave up 7 bases and J gave up 5 bases, with 8 bases separating them. The CDR3 extends over 11 amino acids. CDR3 region: CASKGRETQYF. DNA of the CDR3: TGTGCCAGCAAGGGGCGGGAGACCCAGTACTTC. Filled out from reference TRBV7-2 and TRBJ2-5, the complete variable domain reads GAGVSQSPSNKVTEKGKDVELRCDPISGHTALYWYRQSLGQGLEFLIYFQGNSAPDKSGLPSDRFSAERTGGSVSTLTIQRTQQEDSAVYLCASKGRETQYFGPGTRLLVL.

In regard to this clone: The junction does not match germline at one end; this may be a read error. This rearrangement joins TRBV18 to TRBJ2-7; D remains unclear. The CDR3 has 13 amino acids. Per the germline V gene, CDR1 is KGHSH and CDR2 is LQKENI. The CDR3 DNA reads TGTGCCGGCTCACCGCGTCAGTCCTCCGAGCAGTACTTC. It encodes CAGSPRQSSEQYF.

The gene calls are TRBV7-9 and TRBJ2-7, with D unresolved. The length of the CDR3 is 10 residues. Germline V gives CDR1 SEHNR, CDR2 FQNEAQ (reference sequence). V was shortened by 6 bases and J by 3 bases, with 3 bases between the two germline ends. This CDR3 is CASRGYEQYF. The CDR3 DNA is TGTGCCAGCAGGGGCTACGAGCAGTACTTC. The full variable domain, rest sourced from reference TRBV7-9 and TRBJ2-7, is DTGVSQNPRHKITKRGQNVTFRCDPISEHNRLYWYRQTLGQGPEFLTYFQNEAQLEKSRLLSDRFSAERPKGSFSTLEIQRTEQGDSAMYLCASRGYEQYFGPGTRLTVT.

The chain recombines TRBV7-8 with TRBJ2-7; 7 positions match TRBD1. The J segment lost 3 bases and the V segment lost 5 bases, leaving 10 bases of the junction unmatched. There are 15 residues in the CDR3. Germline V gene data show CDR1 as SGHVS and CDR2 as FQNEAQ. The CDR3, as DNA: TGTGCCAGCAGCCGTACCCGGGACAGATACTACGAGCAGTACTTC. As protein: CASSRTRDRYYEQYF.

The chain has TRBV18 and TRBJ2-5, with TRBD1 identical over 10 bases. The CDR3 runs to 15 residues. Germline CDR1 reads KGHSH; CDR2 reads LQKENI. The trim removed 1 base at V and 5 bases at J, leaving 4 bases unmatched. The CDR3 sequence is CASSPRQGAAETQYF. Here the CDR3 DNA reads TGTGCCAGCTCACCACGACAGGGGGCTGCGGAGACCCAGTACTTC.

The chain joins TRBV19 to TRBJ2-5, with a weak D call TRBD1 (5 bases). V lost 6 bases and J lost 1, with 15 bases in between. The CDR3 runs to 15 residues. Germline V CDR1 and CDR2: LNHDA, SQIVND (reference sequence). In nucleotides, the CDR3 is TGTGCCAGTAGCCGACAGACAGCAGTCCAAGAGACCCAGTACTTC. Translating gives CASSRQTAVQETQYF.

The chain recombines TRBV27 with TRBJ1-4; 7 nucleotides line up with TRBD1. The CDR3 totals 15 residues. CDR1 is MNHEY, CDR2 SMNVEV, per germline (reference sequence). The J segment lost 3 bases and the V segment lost 1 base, leaving 2 bases of the junction unmatched. The CDR3 sequence: CASSLWGTANEKLFF. DNA for the CDR3: TGTGCCAGCAGTTTATGGGGGACAGCTAATGAAAAACTGTTTTTT.

This chain uses TRBV27 with TRBJ1-3, with TRBD1 matching 9 bases. Germline CDR1 reads MNHEY; CDR2 reads SMNVEV (reference sequence). The J segment lost 1 base and the V segment lost 6 bases, leaving 7 bases of the junction unmatched. The CDR3 is made up of 16 amino acids. DNA for the CDR3: TGTGCCAGCAGCCCTTATGGACAGGGGTCTGGAAACACCATATATTTT. Translation: CASSPYGQGSGNTIYF.

The rearrangement joins TRBV4-1 to TRBJ1-2; D unclear. Trimming pared 3 bases from V and 2 bases from J, leaving 7 bases between. This CDR3 comprises 13 residues. Germline-derived CDR1 and CDR2 are MGHRA and YSYEKL. The CDR3 loop reads CASSHPQNYGYTF. The CDR3 nucleotides read TGCGCCAGCAGCCACCCGCAGAACTATGGCTACACCTTC.